The 16 T cell receptor beta chains reported below all come from one sample, sequenced in a study of T cell repertoires in cytomegalovirus infection. TCRdb re-called the reads through MiXCR, storing one row per CDR3 protein. The repertoire includes 290,000 or so distinct CDR3 sequences, about 26% of them detected once, and about 15% sits in the top ten. Sequencing was carried out using PBMCs. The source of these receptors is a human donor in good health (CMV status not recorded). Some clones in this sample may be carry-over from other donors' samples.

In its sample, this clonotype was seen a few times. V and J are TRBV7-2 and TRBJ2-4, with D possibly matching TRBD2 (7 bases). The CDR3 extends over 18 amino acids. With 1 base removed from V and 1 base from J, the gap between germline ends came to 17 bases. The germline gives CDR1 SGHTA, CDR2 FQGNSA. The CDR3 spells CASSLGAGGGGAKNIQYF. CDR3 nucleotides: TGTGCCAGCAGCTTAGGAGCCGGGGGAGGGGGGGCCAAAAACATTCAGTACTTC. Variable domain in full (rest from reference TRBV7-2 and TRBJ2-4): GAGVSQSPSNKVTEKGKDVELRCDPISGHTALYWYRQSLGQGLEFLIYFQGNSAPDKSGLPSDRFSAERTGGSVSTLTIQRTQQEDSAVYLCASSLGAGGGGAKNIQYFGAGTRLSVL.

V gene TRBV19 combines with J gene TRBJ2-2, with 7 bases fitting TRBD1. Germline CDR1 LNHDA, CDR2 SQIVND (reference sequence). This CDR3 has 14 amino acids. With V trimmed by 6 bases and J by 2 bases, 3 bases remained unmatched. The chain's CDR3 is CASRHRGNTGELFF. The CDR3 nucleotides read TGTGCCAGTAGACACAGGGGAAACACCGGGGAGCTGTTTTTT.

V usage is TRBV5-6 and J usage is TRBJ1-1; TRBD1 aligns across 9 bases. Germline loops: CDR1 SGHDT, CDR2 YYEEEE. V trimming: 4 bases; J trimming: 2 bases; junction bases outside the gene matches: 12. The CDR3 is 17 residues long. For the CDR3, the DNA is TGTGCCAGCAGCGACAGGGGACAGGGTGCGTCCAACACTGAAGCTTTCTTT. Amino acids: CASSDRGQGASNTEAFF.

The chain has TRBV29-1 and TRBJ1-2, with D hard to call. Per germline, CDR1 SQVTM and CDR2 ANQGSEA. Trimming stripped 0 bases from V and 2 bases from J, with 4 bases between. This CDR3 contains 12 residues. CDR3 region: CSVEDRNYGYTF. Here the CDR3 DNA reads TGCAGCGTTGAAGACAGGAACTATGGCTACACCTTC.

This clonotype was detected a few times. J is TRBJ2-3 and V is TRBV10-3; D uncertain. V was cut by 0 bases and J by 6 bases, with 4 bases left in between. Germline assignment: CDR1 ENHRY and CDR2 SYGVKD. This CDR3 region has 12 residues. The CDR3 is CAISESSDTQYF. CDR3 coding DNA: TGTGCCATCAGTGAGTCGAGTGATACGCAGTATTTT.

This clonotype was seen ten or more times. The rearrangement links TRBV28 to TRBJ2-1, with D maybe TRBD1 (7 bases). The CDR3 runs 16 residues. Between the trimmed V and J ends, which lost 6 bases and 2 bases, there was a span of 17 bases. Per germline, CDR1 MDHEN and CDR2 SYDVKM. Written as DNA, the CDR3 is TGTGCCAGCAGCGCCACCAGGGGGGTCACCTACAATGAGCAGTTCTTC. Its translation: CASSATRGVTYNEQFF.

There are many counts of this clonotype. The chain has TRBV12-3 or TRBV12-4 and TRBJ2-3, with TRBD2 identical over 14 bases. This CDR3 is 18 amino acids long. The J segment lost 4 bases and the V segment lost 5 bases, leaving 11 bases of the junction unmatched. The chain's CDR3 is CASSATSGGARTSDTQYF. The DNA of the CDR3 is TGTGCCAGCAGTGCGACTAGCGGGGGGGCAAGGACATCAGATACGCAGTATTTT.

CDR3: CASSPTGFKTQYF. CDR3 in DNA: TGTGCCAGCAGTCCCACAGGTTTTAAGACCCAGTACTTC. V and J are TRBV12-3 or TRBV12-4 and TRBJ2-5; a possible D gene is TRBD1 (5 bases). This CDR3 has 13 residues. Trimming removed 5 bases at V and 6 bases at J, with 13 bases between.

This clonotype appeared a few times. The chain links TRBV15 to TRBJ2-3, with a tentative D call TRBD2 (5 bases). From germline, CDR1 is LNHNV and CDR2 YYDKDF (reference sequence). The CDR3 loop spans 17 amino acids. Trimming left V 3 bases short and J 1 base short, with 17 bases between. The DNA of the CDR3 is TGTGCCACCAGCAGTCACTCGGACTTATCCGGCACAGATACGCAGTATTTT. This gives the protein CATSSHSDLSGTDTQYF.

This clonotype was counted between two and nine times. The J gene is TRBJ1-2, the V gene TRBV6-1, with D maybe TRBD1 (5 bases). The germline V gene has CDR1 MNHNS and CDR2 SASEGT. The ends were cut back, 5 bases at V and 7 bases at J, with 23 bases in the middle. The CDR3 contains 16 residues. CDR3 loop: CASSPGGNRMGVGYTF. CDR3 DNA: TGTGCCAGCAGTCCTGGGGGGAACAGGATGGGAGTTGGCTACACCTTC.

The chain carries TRBV4-3 and TRBJ2-1, with 7 bases identical to TRBD2. The V gene end was trimmed by 1 base and the J gene end by 4 bases; junction bases not matched to a gene: 4. Per the germline V gene, CDR1 is LGHNA and CDR2 is YSLEER. The CDR3 is made up of 15 amino acids. The CDR3 DNA reads TGCGCCAGCAGCCAAGGACGGGGGGAATACAATGAGCAGTTCTTC. Amino acids: CASSQGRGEYNEQFF.

V is TRBV28 and J is TRBJ2-5; perhaps D is TRBD1 or TRBD2 (5 bases each). Germline CDR1 MDHEN, CDR2 SYDVKM. Trimming took 1 base from V and 10 from J, leaving 13 bases between them. The CDR3 contains 13 residues. The CDR3 loop is CASSLSGRLGQYF. In DNA, the CDR3 is TGTGCCAGCAGTTTATCGGGACGCTTGGGCCAGTACTTC.

The table lists this clonotype with a few counts. The rearrangement links TRBV6-1 to TRBJ1-6; 8 bases are a match to TRBD1. The J segment lost 7 bases and the V segment lost 6 bases, leaving 8 bases of the junction unmatched. This CDR3 comprises 15 residues. Germline CDR1 and CDR2: MNHNS and SASEGT. The CDR3 nucleotides read TGTGCCAGCAGGCTGGACAGGGCGGGAAATTCACCCCTCCACTTT. Protein product: CASRLDRAGNSPLHF.

The chain couples TRBV10-3 to TRBJ2-7, with D uncertain. V gave up 6 bases and J gave up 1 base, with 4 bases separating them. The CDR3 is made up of 11 amino acids. CDR1 and CDR2 from the germline V gene are ENHRY and SYGVKD. The chain's CDR3 is CAIRSSYEQYF. DNA for the CDR3: TGTGCCATCAGAAGTTCCTACGAGCAGTACTTC.

This clonotype appeared many times. This chain connects TRBV7-2 to TRBJ2-7; D unresolved. Germline CDR1 and CDR2: SGHTA and FQGNSA. This CDR3 is built from 13 residues. Trimming took off 0 bases at V and 0 bases at J, with 3 bases between the two ends. Here the CDR3 DNA reads TGTGCCAGCAGCTTAGCGCACTCCTACGAGCAGTACTTC. Its protein is CASSLAHSYEQYF.

This clonotype was recorded at least ten times. The genes are TRBV7-2 and TRBJ1-2; 8 bases are shared with TRBD1. The CDR3 extends over 14 amino acids. The J segment lost 8 bases and the V segment lost 6 bases, leaving 11 bases of the junction unmatched. From germline, CDR1 is SGHTA and CDR2 FQGNSA. CDR3 loop: CASSPTGAKEGYTF. As DNA, the CDR3 is TGTGCCAGCAGTCCGACAGGGGCTAAGGAGGGCTACACCTTC.